This TCR beta chain was obtained from a study of cytomegalovirus exposure and HLA in healthy donors. The CDR3 consists of 13 residues. Germline lookup yields CDR1 SGHRS and CDR2 YFSETQ. The V gene lost 0 bases and the J gene lost 9 bases, with 10 bases spanning the gap. Assay: immunoSEQ multiplex PCR; the TCRdb copy retains only in-frame clones and omits some. The sample has approximately 200,000 clones, around 83% seen once. Of note for this clone: The antigen is unknown.

The study's findings and limits: TCR beta chains numbering more than 150 were designated cytomegalovirus-associated. The dataset shows that most TCR sequences were rare, while some public TCRs occurred in many donors.

This sequence was found in a woman aged 25 to 39 in good health and CMV-seropositive. The chain employs TRBV5-1 and TRBJ2-1, with D tentatively TRBD2 (5 bases). What was sequenced was PBMCs. The CDR3 protein is CASSLVASGEQFF. The CDR3, as DNA: TGCGCCAGCAGCTTGGTTGCCAGCGGTGAGCAGTTCTTC.